The T cell receptor beta chain under discussion was sequenced for a study of blood T cell repertoires in COVID-19. In assigning cohorts, the study relied on participant-reported clinical history. A COVID-19 case had been met by exposed participants during the 2 weeks before study entry. The germline V and J ends were trimmed by 1 base and 8 bases, with 18 bases remaining between them. CDR3 size: 15 residues. The germline V gene encodes CDR1 SGHRS and CDR2 YFSETQ. Study processing details: The authors estimated nucleated cell counts from reference gene primer amplification. The repertoire was sequenced with immunoSEQ multiplex PCR; TCRdb's copy has only in-frame clones and lacks some. V, J and clone size were drawn from that table, and D and trimming were deduced from the DNA. The sample records about 300,000 clones, over 85% being singletons.

This clonotype originated in a woman aged 45-60 years who had been exposed to COVID-19. The sample taken for sequencing was PBMCs or T cells enriched from blood (not recorded which). The chain couples TRBV5-1 to TRBJ1-2, with a tentative D call TRBD1 (5 bases). CDR3 nucleotides: TGCGCCAGCAGCTTGTCGCGAGGGACCGGGGGAGGCTACACCTTC. Amino acids: CASSLSRGTGGGYTF.